This T cell receptor (beta chain) originates from a study of blood T cell repertoires in COVID-19. TCRdb's copy holds only in-frame clones and misses some; the assay was immunoSEQ multiplex PCR. The sample gives tens of thousands of clones, about 83% of which show up once; 5% to 6% is in the top ten. The sample was peripheral blood. This TCR derives from a man aged 55-75 years with acute or convalescent COVID-19.

CDR3 nucleotide sequence: TGCGCCAGCAGCGAAGGGACAGCCAATCAGCCCCAGCATTTT. It specifies CASSEGTANQPQHF. The chain carries TRBV5-1 and TRBJ1-5; 7 bases agree with TRBD1. The CDR3 consists of 14 residues. After removal of 4 bases from V and 3 bases from J, the junction contained 4 bases not matched to a gene. Germline values: CDR1 SGHRS, CDR2 YFSETQ.